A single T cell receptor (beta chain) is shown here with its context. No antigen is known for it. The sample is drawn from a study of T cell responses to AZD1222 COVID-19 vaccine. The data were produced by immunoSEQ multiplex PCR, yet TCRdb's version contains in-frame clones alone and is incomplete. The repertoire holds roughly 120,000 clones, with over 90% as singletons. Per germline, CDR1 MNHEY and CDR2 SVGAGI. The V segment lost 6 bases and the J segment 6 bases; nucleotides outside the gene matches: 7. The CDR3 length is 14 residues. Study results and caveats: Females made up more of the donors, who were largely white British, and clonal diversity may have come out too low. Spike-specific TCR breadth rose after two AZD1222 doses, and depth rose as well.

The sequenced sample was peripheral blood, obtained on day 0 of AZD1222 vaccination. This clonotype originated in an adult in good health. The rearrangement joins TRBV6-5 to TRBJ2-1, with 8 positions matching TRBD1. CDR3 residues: CASRDRGSGNEQFF. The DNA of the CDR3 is TGTGCCAGCAGAGACAGGGGTTCGGGCAATGAGCAGTTCTTC.